This record covers a single T cell receptor beta chain. What it binds is not known. 13 Jbeta primers and 60 Vbeta primers were used for the PCR. Profiling relied on immunoSEQ multiplex PCR, and the TCRdb table lists in-frame clones only, not all of them. This table has more than 100,000 clones, around nine tenths appearing once. The sample originates from a study of cytomegalovirus exposure and HLA in healthy donors. This CDR3 has 14 amino acids. Germline V CDR1 and CDR2: SQVTM, ANQGSEA. V lost 6 bases to trimming and J lost 2 bases, with 16 bases between them. Study findings and constraints: Follow-up analysis found HLA locus-dependent TCR association rates, highest for DRB1 and lowest for HLA-C. Highly shared sequence variants in one cluster were likely a sequencing artifact. Among the CMV-associated chains, a few were confirmed in vitro as specific for CMV antigens. Later analysis demonstrated an association between a missense DCLRE1C variant and TCR beta V- and J-gene trimming.

This TCR was recovered from a woman aged 30 to 39 in good health and CMV-seronegative. This chain connects TRBV29-1 to TRBJ1-1, with a tentative D call TRBD1 (5 bases). Sequences were obtained from PBMCs. CDR3 nucleotide sequence: TGCAGCGTCCAACAGGCTGGGGCTAACACTGAAGCTTTCTTT. Protein product: CSVQQAGANTEAFF.